This TCR beta chain was captured by sequencing in a study of blood T cell repertoires in COVID-19. In the study overall: There were acute and convalescent COVID-19 samples, and they came from the United States, Italy and Spain. The cDNA or gDNA used as material had been derived from T cells, B-cell-depleted T cells, or PBMCs.

Authors' data handling: Amplified reference gene primers provided the basis for estimating nucleated cell counts. The protocol was immunoSEQ multiplex PCR, while the TCRdb copy is restricted to in-frame clones and leaves out a portion. Clone size and the V and J calls come from that table; the DNA yielded D and trimming. Of 250,000 or so clones listed, 70% to 90% were seen once; the top ten hold 3%. The germline gives CDR1 MGHDK, CDR2 SYGVNS. The CDR3 loop spans 14 amino acids. Trimming removed 6 bases from V and 4 bases from J; junction bases left unmatched: 3. What was sequenced was peripheral blood. The genes are TRBV25-1 and TRBJ1-5; the match to TRBD1 covers 10 bases. This TCR derives from a man younger than 35 with active or convalescent COVID-19. This CDR3 reads CASRGTGVNQPQHF. The CDR3 DNA follows: TGTGCCAGCAGGGGGACAGGGGTAAATCAGCCCCAGCATTTT.